A few counts support the clone carrying this T cell receptor beta chain. TCRdb passed the 5' RACE reads through MiXCR, listing each CDR3 protein once. The sample has under 170,000 distinct CDR3 sequences, under 55% seen once. These data originate in a study of CD8 T cells in ankylosing spondylitis. This receptor was taken from a male donor with ankylosing spondylitis. The sample consisted of synovial fluid, either unsorted or a sorted T cell fraction (not recorded which).

In nucleotides, the CDR3 is TGCGCCAGCAGCTTGAAGGGAAGTCCTACCTATGGCTACACCTTC. This translates into CASSLKGSPTYGYTF. The chain carries TRBV5-1 and TRBJ1-2; D unresolved. This CDR3 has 15 residues. V was shortened by 1 base and J by 4 bases, with 14 bases between the two germline ends. CDR1 is SGHRS and CDR2 is YFSETQ in the germline V gene.